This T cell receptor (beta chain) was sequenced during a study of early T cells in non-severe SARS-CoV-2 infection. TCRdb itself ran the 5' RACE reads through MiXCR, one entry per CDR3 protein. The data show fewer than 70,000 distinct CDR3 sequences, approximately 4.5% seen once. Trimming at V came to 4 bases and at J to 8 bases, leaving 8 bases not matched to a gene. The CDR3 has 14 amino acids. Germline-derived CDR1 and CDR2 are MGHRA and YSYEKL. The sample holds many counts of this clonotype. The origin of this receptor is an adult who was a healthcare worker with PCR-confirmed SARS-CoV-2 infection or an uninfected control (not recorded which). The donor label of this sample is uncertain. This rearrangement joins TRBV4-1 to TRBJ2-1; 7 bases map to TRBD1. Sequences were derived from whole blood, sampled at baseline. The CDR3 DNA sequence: TGCGCCAGCAGCCCGCTGACAGGGTCTGATGAGCAGTTCTTC. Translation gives CASSPLTGSDEQFF.